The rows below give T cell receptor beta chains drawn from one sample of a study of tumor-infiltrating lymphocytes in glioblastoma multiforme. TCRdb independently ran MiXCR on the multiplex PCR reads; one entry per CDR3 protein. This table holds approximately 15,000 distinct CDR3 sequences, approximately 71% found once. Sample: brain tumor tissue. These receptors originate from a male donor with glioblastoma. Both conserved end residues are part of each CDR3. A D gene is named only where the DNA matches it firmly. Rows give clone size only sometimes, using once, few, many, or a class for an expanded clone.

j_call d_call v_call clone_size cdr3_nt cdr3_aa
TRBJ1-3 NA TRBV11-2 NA TGTGCCAGTGGAGGGGACACCATATATTTT CASGGDTIYF
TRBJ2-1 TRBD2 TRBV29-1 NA TGCAGCGTGGCGGGGGGGCTAGCAGACAATGAGCAGTTCTTC CSVAGGLADNEQFF
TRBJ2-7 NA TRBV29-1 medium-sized TGCAGCGCCCTCTCCTCCTCCTACGAGCAGTACTTC CSALSSSYEQYF
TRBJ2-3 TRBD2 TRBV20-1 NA TGCAGTGCCAGTCGCCCGGGACTAGCGGGAGGGCCGAGTAGCAAAGATACGCAGTATTTT CSASRPGLAGGPSSKDTQYF
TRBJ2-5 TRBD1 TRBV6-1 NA TGTGCCACTCTCCGGGACAGGGGAGAGACCCAGTACTTC CATLRDRGETQYF
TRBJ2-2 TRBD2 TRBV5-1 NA TGCGCCAGCAGCGAGGGGCTAGCGGGAGTAGACGGGAAGCTGTTTTTT CASSEGLAGVDGKLFF
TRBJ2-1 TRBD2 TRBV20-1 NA TGCAGTGCTAGAGGGCTAGCGGGAGGGTTGAATGAGCAGTTCTTC CSARGLAGGLNEQFF
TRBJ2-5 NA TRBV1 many TGCACCAGAATAGCGGGAGGCGAGGGAGAAGAGACCCAGTACTTC CTRIAGGEGEETQYF
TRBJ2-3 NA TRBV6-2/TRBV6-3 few TGTGCCAGCAGTTATAATAGGGCCTCGGCGGCTAGCCACCACGATACGCAGTATTTT CASSYNRASAASHHDTQYF
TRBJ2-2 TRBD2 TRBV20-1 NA TGCAGTGCTAGAGATCGAGAGCGGGAGGTCGGGGAGCTGTTTTTT CSARDREREVGELFF
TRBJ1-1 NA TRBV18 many TGTGCCAGCTCACCAGCGGGGAACGAAGCTTTCTTT CASSPAGNEAFF
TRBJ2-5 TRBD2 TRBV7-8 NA TGTGCCAGCAGCTTAGTTTTCCTAGCGGGAGCGTCAATGGAAGAGACCCAGTACTTC CASSLVFLAGASMEETQYF
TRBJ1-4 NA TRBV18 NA TGTGCCAGCTCCCAAAACGGGGCTAATGAAAAACTGTTTTTT CASSQNGANEKLFF
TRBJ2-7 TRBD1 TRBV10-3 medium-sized TGTGCCATCAGGGACAGGGGATCCTACGAGCAGTACTTC CAIRDRGSYEQYF
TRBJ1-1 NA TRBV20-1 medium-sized TGCAGTGCTACCAATTTGCCATGGGGTGCGAACACTGAAGCTTTCTTT CSATNLPWGANTEAFF
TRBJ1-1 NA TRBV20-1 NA TGCAGTGCTCCCCAGGTTAAGGACCACACTGAAGCTTTCTTT CSAPQVKDHTEAFF
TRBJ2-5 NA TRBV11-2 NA TGTGCCAGCAGCTTTATGGGGGCTCCCAGAGAGACCCAATACTTC CASSFMGAPRETQYF
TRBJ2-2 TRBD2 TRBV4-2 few TGTGCCAGCAGCCTGAGTCGAGGCGGGAGAGGCACCGGGGAGCTGTTTTTT CASSLSRGGRGTGELFF
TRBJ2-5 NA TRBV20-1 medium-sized TGCAGTGCTAGAGACCCACTAGTGGGCCCGATACAAGAGACCCAGTACTTC CSARDPLVGPIQETQYF
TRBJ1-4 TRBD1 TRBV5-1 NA TGCGCCAGCAGCCCCGAGACAGGGTTACGCGAAAAACTGTTTTTT CASSPETGLREKLFF
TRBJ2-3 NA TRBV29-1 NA TGCAACGTAGCCGGGACTCGCACAGATACGCGGTATTTT CNVAGTRTDTRYF
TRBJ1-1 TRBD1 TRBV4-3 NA TGCGCCAGCAGCAGAACAACCGGGACAGGGGGGACTGAAGCTTTCTTT CASSRTTGTGGTEAFF
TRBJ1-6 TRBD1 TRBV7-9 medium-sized TGTGCCAGCAGTCCCGGGACAGGGGGCATGGATTCACCCCTCCACTTT CASSPGTGGMDSPLHF
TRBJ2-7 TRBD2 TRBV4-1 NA TGCGCCAGCAGCCAAGATTTCGGACTAGCGGGAGAATTGTCCTACGAGCAGTACTTC CASSQDFGLAGELSYEQYF
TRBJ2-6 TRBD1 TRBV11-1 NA TGTGCCAGCAGCGACCGGACAGGGGCTGGGGCCAACGTCCTGACTTTT CASSDRTGAGANVLTF
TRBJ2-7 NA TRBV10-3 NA TGTGCCATCAGTGAGAGGGTTGGGGGTTACGAGCAGTACTTC CAISERVGGYEQYF
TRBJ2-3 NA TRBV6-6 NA TGTGCCAGCAGTATGGAGGGAGCAATAGATACGCAGTATTTT CASSMEGAIDTQYF
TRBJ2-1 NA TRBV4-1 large TGCGCCAGCAGCCAAGAAGAAAAGCCCTTTAATGAGCAGTTCTTC CASSQEEKPFNEQFF
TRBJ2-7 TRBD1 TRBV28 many TGTGCCAGCAGAAAAGGTCCCGGACAGGGCGGTCACGAGCAGTACTTC CASRKGPGQGGHEQYF
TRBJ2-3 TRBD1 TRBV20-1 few TGCAGTGCTCCCGATCTACGACAGGGATATAGCACAGATACGCAGTATTTT CSAPDLRQGYSTDTQYF
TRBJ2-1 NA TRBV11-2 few TGTGCTAGCAGCTTAGTTTCTGGCTGGAATGGTTCCTACAATGAGCAGTTCTTC CASSLVSGWNGSYNEQFF
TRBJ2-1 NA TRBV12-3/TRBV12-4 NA TGTGCCAGCAGTTTCCGTATCTACAATGAGCAGTTCTTC CASSFRIYNEQFF
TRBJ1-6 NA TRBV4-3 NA TGCGCCAGCAGCCAAGGGACAGAAAACTCACCCATCCACTTT CASSQGTENSPIHF
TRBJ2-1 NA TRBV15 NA TGTGCCACCATCAGAGAACGACAAGGCAATGAGCAGTTCTTC CATIRERQGNEQFF
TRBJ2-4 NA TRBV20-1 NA TGCAATGCAATCCCGGGCCTAGAAAAAAACATTCAGTACTTC CNAIPGLEKNIQYF
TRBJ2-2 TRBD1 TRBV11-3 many TGTGCCAGCAGCCGACGCCAGGGGGCCGGGGAGCTGTTTTTT CASSRRQGAGELFF
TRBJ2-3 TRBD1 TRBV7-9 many TGTGCCAGCAGCACCCTTGGCGGACAGGCAGATACGCAGTATTTT CASSTLGGQADTQYF
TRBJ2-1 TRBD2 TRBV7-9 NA TGTGCCAGCTGTAAGACCAGCGGGGCCCACAATGAGCAGTTCTTC CASCKTSGAHNEQFF
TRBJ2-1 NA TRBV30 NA TGTGCCTGGAGCGCTGTACTAGCCTTGTCCTACAATGAGCAGTTCTTC CAWSAVLALSYNEQFF
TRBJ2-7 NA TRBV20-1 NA TGCAGTGCCTCTCGTGACAGCATCTCCTACGAGCAGTACTTC CSASRDSISYEQYF
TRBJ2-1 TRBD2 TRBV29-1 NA TGCAGCATAGGAGGATTAATAGCGGGAGATGAGCAGTTCTTC CSIGGLIAGDEQFF
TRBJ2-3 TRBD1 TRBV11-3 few TGTGCCAGCGGGTCGGGACAGGGAGATATAGATACGCAGTATTTT CASGSGQGDIDTQYF
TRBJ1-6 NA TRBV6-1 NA TGTGTCAGCAGTGTTGGGGCCTACAATTCACCCCTCCACTTT CVSSVGAYNSPLHF
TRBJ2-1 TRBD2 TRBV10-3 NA TGTGCCATCAGTGATACTGGGAGGGCCAGGTACAGTGAGCGGTTCTTC CAISDTGRARYSERFF